A single sample is the source of the 9 T cell receptor beta chains below, sequenced in a study of T cells in localized non-small cell lung cancer. Profiling relied on immunoSEQ multiplex PCR, and the TCRdb table lists in-frame clones only, not all of them. The table shows about 51,000 clones, with under 90% occurring only once. The sample was peripheral blood mononuclear cells, taken before any cancer treatment. The receptors were gathered from a man between 40 and 69 years old with stage III lung adenocarcinoma.

The rearrangement joins TRBV19 to TRBJ1-6; D is unclear. Germline loops: CDR1 LNHDA, CDR2 SQIVND (reference sequence). The germline V and J ends were trimmed by 6 bases and 2 bases, with 14 bases remaining between them. The length of the CDR3 is 16 residues. The CDR3 loop reads CASSPTPRPYNSPLHF. As DNA, the CDR3 is TGTGCCAGTAGCCCGACCCCTAGGCCCTATAATTCACCCCTCCACTTT.

V gene TRBV5-1 combines with J gene TRBJ2-7, with D unclear. V shed 1 base and J shed 2 bases, with 7 bases lying between them. The CDR3 consists of 13 residues. Germline V gene data show CDR1 as SGHRS and CDR2 as YFSETQ. The CDR3 DNA sequence: TGCGCCAGCAGCTTGAAGCAGCCCTACGAGCAGTACTTC. Its protein is CASSLKQPYEQYF.

This clone was counted only a few times. The chain joins TRBV6-1 to TRBJ1-6; 8 bases map to TRBD1. V lost 3 bases to trimming and J lost 4 bases; unmatched junction nucleotides: 5. CDR1 is MNHNS, CDR2 SASEGT, per germline. This CDR3 is 16 amino acids long. CDR3 protein: CASSDGTGTYNSPLHF. CDR3 nucleotides: TGTGCCAGCAGTGACGGGACAGGAACTTATAATTCACCCCTCCACTTT.

The rearrangement joins TRBV4-1 to TRBJ1-5; tentative D call: TRBD1 (5 bases). The CDR3 contains 15 residues. Looked up from germline, CDR1 is MGHRA and CDR2 is YSYEKL. V shed 2 bases and J shed 2 bases, with 10 bases lying between them. The CDR3 bases are TGCGCCAGCAGCCAACGGGCACAGGGCAATCAGCCCCAGCATTTT. Translated: CASSQRAQGNQPQHF.

The rearrangement links TRBV5-1 to TRBJ2-6; D remains unclear. The ends were cut back, 5 bases at V and 0 bases at J, with 12 bases in the middle. The CDR3 length is 16 residues. Germline V gives CDR1 SGHRS, CDR2 YFSETQ. The chain's CDR3 is CASSPPSSSGANVLTF. The CDR3 nucleotides are TGCGCCAGCAGTCCGCCCAGTTCCTCTGGGGCCAACGTCCTGACTTTC.

The rearrangement links TRBV9 to TRBJ2-3; tentative D call: TRBD2 (6 bases). V shed 0 bases and J shed 0 bases, with 11 bases lying between them. The CDR3 extends over 16 amino acids. Per the germline V gene, CDR1 is SGDLS and CDR2 is YYNGEE. The CDR3, as DNA: TGTGCCAGCAGCGTAGTTCAGGGAGGTAGCACAGATACGCAGTATTTT. It encodes CASSVVQGGSTDTQYF.

This clone was observed a handful of times. V is TRBV7-3 and J is TRBJ1-1; D remains ambiguous. Germline values: CDR1 SGHTA, CDR2 FQGTGA. The CDR3 has 13 amino acids. Trimming removed 5 bases from V and 6 bases from J, with 13 bases in between. The CDR3 sequence is CASSSGPTSEAFF. The CDR3 DNA reads as TGTGCCAGCAGCAGTGGACCGACGTCTGAAGCTTTCTTT.

V usage is TRBV4-1 and J usage is TRBJ2-2, with TRBD1 identical over 8 bases. V lost 8 bases, J lost 1 base, and 3 bases stayed unmatched. Germline-derived CDR1 and CDR2 are MGHRA and YSYEKL. CDR3 length: 14 residues. The CDR3 sequence is CASDRGENTGELFF. CDR3 DNA: TGCGCCAGCGACAGGGGAGAGAACACCGGGGAGCTGTTTTTT.

This clone was observed a single time. The V gene is TRBV6-1, the J gene TRBJ2-5; D not resolved. The better agreement between TRBJ2-7 and the DNA end casts doubt on the J call. CDR1 and CDR2 (germline): MNHNS, SASEGT. This CDR3 region has 14 residues. The CDR3 region has the DNA TGTGCCAGCAGTGATTCGGGCCTCTCCTACGAGCAGTACTTC. It encodes CASSDSGLSYEQYF.